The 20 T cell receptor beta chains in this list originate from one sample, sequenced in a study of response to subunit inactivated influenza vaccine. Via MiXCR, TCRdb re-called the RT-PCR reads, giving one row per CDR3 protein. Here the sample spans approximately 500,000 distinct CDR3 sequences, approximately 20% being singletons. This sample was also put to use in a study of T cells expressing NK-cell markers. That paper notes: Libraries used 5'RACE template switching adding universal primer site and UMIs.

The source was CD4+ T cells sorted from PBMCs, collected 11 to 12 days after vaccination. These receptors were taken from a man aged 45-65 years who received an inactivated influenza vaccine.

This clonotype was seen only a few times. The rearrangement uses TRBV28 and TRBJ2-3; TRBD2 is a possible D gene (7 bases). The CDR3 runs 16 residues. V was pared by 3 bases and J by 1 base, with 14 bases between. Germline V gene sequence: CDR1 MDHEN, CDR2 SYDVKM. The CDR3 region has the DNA TGTGCCAGCAGTTTTGCCGACGGGGGGCGCACAGATACGCAGTATTTT. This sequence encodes CASSFADGGRTDTQYF.

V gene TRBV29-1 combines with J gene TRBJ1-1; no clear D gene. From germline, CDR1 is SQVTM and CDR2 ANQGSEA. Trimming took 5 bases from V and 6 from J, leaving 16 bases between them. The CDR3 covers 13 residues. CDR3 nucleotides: TGCAGCGTTCGTACGTACGAACGGTCTGAAGCTTTCTTT. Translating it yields CSVRTYERSEAFF.

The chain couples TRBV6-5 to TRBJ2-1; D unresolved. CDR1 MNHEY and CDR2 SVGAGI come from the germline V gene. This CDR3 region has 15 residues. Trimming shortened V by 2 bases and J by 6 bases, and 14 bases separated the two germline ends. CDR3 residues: CASSYLFIAGNEQFF. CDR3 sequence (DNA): TGTGCCAGCAGTTACCTCTTTATAGCAGGCAATGAGCAGTTCTTC.

Here the CDR3 reads CASSSQGGLTGELFF. The DNA for the CDR3 is TGTGCCAGCAGTTCACAGGGAGGACTAACCGGGGAGCTGTTTTTT. The chain is built from TRBV6-2 or TRBV6-3 and TRBJ2-2; D tentatively fits TRBD1 or TRBD2 (6 bases each). V shed 4 bases and J shed 5 bases, with 14 bases lying between them. The length of the CDR3 is 15 residues. Germline CDR1 reads MNHEY; CDR2 reads SVGEGT.

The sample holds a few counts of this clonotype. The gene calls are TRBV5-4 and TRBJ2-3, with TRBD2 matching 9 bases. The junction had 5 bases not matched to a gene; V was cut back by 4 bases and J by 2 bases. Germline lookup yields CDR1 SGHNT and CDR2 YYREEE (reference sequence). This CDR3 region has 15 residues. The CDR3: CASSPPSGVTDTQYF. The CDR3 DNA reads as TGTGCCAGCAGCCCCCCTAGCGGGGTCACAGATACGCAGTATTTT.

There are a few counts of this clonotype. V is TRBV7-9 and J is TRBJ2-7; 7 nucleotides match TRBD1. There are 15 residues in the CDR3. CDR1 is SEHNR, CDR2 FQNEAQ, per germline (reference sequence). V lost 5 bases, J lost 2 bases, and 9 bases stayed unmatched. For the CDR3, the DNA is TGTGCCAGCAGCGCGATGACAGGGCTGACCTACGAGCAGTACTTC. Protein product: CASSAMTGLTYEQYF.

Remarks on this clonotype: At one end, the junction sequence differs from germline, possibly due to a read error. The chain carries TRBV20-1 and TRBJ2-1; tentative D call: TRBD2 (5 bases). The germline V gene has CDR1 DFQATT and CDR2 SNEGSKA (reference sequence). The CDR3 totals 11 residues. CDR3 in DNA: TGCAGTGCTAGAGATGTGCCAAATAGCGTCTTC. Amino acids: CSARDVPNSVF.

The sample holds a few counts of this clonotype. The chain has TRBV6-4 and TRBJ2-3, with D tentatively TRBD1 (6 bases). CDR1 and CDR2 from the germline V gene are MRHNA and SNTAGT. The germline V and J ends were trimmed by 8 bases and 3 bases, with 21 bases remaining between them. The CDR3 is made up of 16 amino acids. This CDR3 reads CASHDLYRVRTDTQYF. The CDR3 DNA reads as TGTGCCAGCCATGACCTATACAGGGTTCGGACAGATACGCAGTATTTT.

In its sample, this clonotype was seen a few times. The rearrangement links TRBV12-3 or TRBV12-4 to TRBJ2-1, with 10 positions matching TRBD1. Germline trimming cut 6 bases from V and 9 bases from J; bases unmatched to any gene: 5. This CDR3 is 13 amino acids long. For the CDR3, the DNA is TGTGCCAGCAGCCCGAGGACAGGGGGTGAGCAGTTCTTC. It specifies CASSPRTGGEQFF.

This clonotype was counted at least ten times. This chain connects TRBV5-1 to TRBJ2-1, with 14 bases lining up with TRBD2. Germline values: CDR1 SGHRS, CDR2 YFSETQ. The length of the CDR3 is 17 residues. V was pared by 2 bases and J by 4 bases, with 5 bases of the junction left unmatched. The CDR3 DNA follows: TGCGCCAGCAGCTTTATGGGACTAGCGGGGGTGTACAATGAGCAGTTCTTC. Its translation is CASSFMGLAGVYNEQFF.

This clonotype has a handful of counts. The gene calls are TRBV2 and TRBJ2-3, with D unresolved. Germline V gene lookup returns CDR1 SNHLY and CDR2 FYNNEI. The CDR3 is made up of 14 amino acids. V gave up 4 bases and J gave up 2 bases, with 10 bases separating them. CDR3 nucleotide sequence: TGTGCCAGCAGTGCCCAAGCCCACACAGATACGCAGTATTTT. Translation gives CASSAQAHTDTQYF.

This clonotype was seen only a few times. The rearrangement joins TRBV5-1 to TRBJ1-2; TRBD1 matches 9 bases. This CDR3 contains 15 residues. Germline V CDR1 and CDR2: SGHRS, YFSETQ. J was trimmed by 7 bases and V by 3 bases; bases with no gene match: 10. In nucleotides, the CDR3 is TGCGCCAGCAGCTCAGGCCAGACAGGGGGATCTGGCTACACCTTC. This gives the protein CASSSGQTGGSGYTF.

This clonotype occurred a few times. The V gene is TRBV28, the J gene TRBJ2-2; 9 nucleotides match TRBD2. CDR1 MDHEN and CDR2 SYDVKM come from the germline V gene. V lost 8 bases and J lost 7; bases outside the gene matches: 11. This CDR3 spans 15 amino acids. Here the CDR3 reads CASGRSGRNGGELFF. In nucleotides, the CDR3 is TGTGCCAGCGGTCGCAGCGGGAGGAACGGCGGGGAGCTGTTTTTT.

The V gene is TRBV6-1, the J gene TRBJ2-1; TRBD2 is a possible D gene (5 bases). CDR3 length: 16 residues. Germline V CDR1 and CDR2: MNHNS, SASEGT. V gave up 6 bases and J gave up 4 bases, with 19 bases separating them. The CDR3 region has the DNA TGTGCCAGCAGCACCGGTACTAGAATATTGTACAATGAGCAGTTCTTC. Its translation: CASSTGTRILYNEQFF.

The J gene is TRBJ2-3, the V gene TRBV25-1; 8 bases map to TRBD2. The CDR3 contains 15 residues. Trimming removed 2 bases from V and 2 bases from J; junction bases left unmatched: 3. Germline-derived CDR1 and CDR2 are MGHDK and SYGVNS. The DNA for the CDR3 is TGTGCCAGCAGTGAAACTAGCGGATCCACAGATACGCAGTATTTT. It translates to CASSETSGSTDTQYF. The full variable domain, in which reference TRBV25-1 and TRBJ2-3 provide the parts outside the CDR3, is EADIYQTPRYLVIGTGKKITLECSQTMGHDKMYWYQQDPGMELHLIHYSYGVNSTEKGDLSSESTVSRIRTEHFPLTLESARPSHTSQYLCASSETSGSTDTQYFGPGTRLTVL.

The CDR3 region is CASSPWGTSGRAYNEQFF. CDR3 in DNA: TGTGCCAGCAGCCCCTGGGGAACTAGCGGGAGGGCTTACAATGAGCAGTTCTTC. This chain links TRBV11-1 with TRBJ2-1; 13 nucleotides line up with TRBD2. J gave up 4 bases and V 5 bases, and 11 bases lay outside the gene matches. This CDR3 region has 18 residues. Germline loops: CDR1 SGHAT, CDR2 FQDESV (reference sequence).

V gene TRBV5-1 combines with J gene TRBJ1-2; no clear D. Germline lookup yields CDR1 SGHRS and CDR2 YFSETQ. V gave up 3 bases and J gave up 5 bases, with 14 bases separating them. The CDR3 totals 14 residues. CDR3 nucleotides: TGCGCCAGCAGCTCTGGCAGTGCGGCTTATGGCTACACCTTC. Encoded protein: CASSSGSAAYGYTF.

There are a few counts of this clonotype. The CDR3 DNA sequence: TGTGCCAGCAGCTTAAGAGCGGGAGGGCCACCCGGGGAGCTGTTTTTT. It yields the protein CASSLRAGGPPGELFF. The chain carries TRBV7-9 and TRBJ2-2, with 10 nucleotides matching TRBD2. Germline assignment: CDR1 SEHNR and CDR2 FQNEAQ (reference sequence). This CDR3 contains 16 residues. With V trimmed by 2 bases and J by 6 bases, 6 bases remained unmatched.

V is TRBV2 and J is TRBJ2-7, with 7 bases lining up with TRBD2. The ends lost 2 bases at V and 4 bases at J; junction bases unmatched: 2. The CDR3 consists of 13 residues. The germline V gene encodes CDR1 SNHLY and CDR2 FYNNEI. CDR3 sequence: CASSELRGYEQYF. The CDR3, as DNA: TGTGCCAGCAGTGAATTGCGGGGGTACGAGCAGTACTTC. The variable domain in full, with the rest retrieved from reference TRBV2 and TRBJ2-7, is EPEVTQTPSHQVTQMGQEVILRCVPISNHLYFYWYRQILGQKVEFLVSFYNNEISEKSEIFDDQFSVERPDGSNFTLKIRSTKLEDSAMYFCASSELRGYEQYFGPGTRLTVT.

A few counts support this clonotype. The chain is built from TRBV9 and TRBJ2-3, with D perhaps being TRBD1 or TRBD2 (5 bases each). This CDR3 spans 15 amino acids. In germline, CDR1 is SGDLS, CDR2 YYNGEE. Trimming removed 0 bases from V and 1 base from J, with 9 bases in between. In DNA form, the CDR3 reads TGTGCCAGCAGCGTAGGCCTGGGGGGCACAGATACGCAGTATTTT. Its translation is CASSVGLGGTDTQYF.